The rows below give T cell receptor beta chains drawn from one sample of a study of OX40 agonist ivuxolimab in advanced cancers. Repertoires were generated with immunoSEQ multiplex PCR, while TCRdb's copy carries only in-frame clones and drops some. The sample contains almost 50,000 clones, around 85% of which appear only once. Sequenced here: CD4+ or CD8+ T cells sorted from blood, sampled in a trial of the OX40 agonist ivuxolimab. The receptors shown here come from an adult with an advanced solid tumor such as melanoma, head and neck, liver or kidney cancer. Each CDR3 is given with its conserved first and last residue. A D gene is named only where the DNA matches it firmly. Some rows mark clone size as missing; the rest say once, few, many or name a class of expanded clone.

TRBJ2-5 | - | TRBV27 | - | TGTGCCAGCGGGGGGGGCGGAGGGTACCAAGAGACCCAGTACTTC | CASGGGGGYQETQYF
TRBJ2-2 | - | TRBV5-1 | - | TGCGCCAGCAGCAGATTCGGGACACCCGACACCGGGGAGCTGTTTTTT | CASSRFGTPDTGELFF
TRBJ2-3 | - | TRBV7-3 | - | TGTGCCAGCAGCTTAGGGACTAGCACAGATACGCAGTATTTT | CASSLGTSTDTQYF
TRBJ2-3 | TRBD1 | TRBV23-1 | - | TGCGCCAGCAGTCAATCTAGGGACAGGGGGCTTCGTGCTAGCACAGATACGCAGTATTTT | CASSQSRDRGLRASTDTQYF
TRBJ1-2 | - | TRBV2 | - | TGTGCCAGCAGTGATCATGGGGAAGCAATCTATGGCTACACCTTC | CASSDHGEAIYGYTF
TRBJ1-1 | - | TRBV10-2 | - | TGCGCCAGCAGTGACAGGAACACTGAAGCTTTCTTT | CASSDRNTEAFF
TRBJ1-1 | - | TRBV5-1 | - | TGCGCCAGCAGCTTGGGGGGGCCCGACACTGAAGCTTTCTTT | CASSLGGPDTEAFF
TRBJ2-1 | TRBD2 | TRBV5-1 | - | TGCGCCAGCAGCTCTACTAGCGGGGCCTACAATGAGCAGTTCTTC | CASSSTSGAYNEQFF
TRBJ2-7 | - | TRBV4-3 | - | TGCGCCAGCAGCCAAGACTCCAGGGGTGGAGGCTCCTACGAGCAGTACTTC | CASSQDSRGGGSYEQYF
TRBJ1-1 | - | TRBV19 | - | TGTGCCAGTAGACCCTCGCGGGGGACGGGAGCTGAAGCTTTCTTT | CASRPSRGTGAEAFF
TRBJ1-1 | - | TRBV7-8 | once | TGTGCCAGCAGCTTATGGGGGTTGGGTGTCACTGAAGCTTTCTTT | CASSLWGLGVTEAFF
TRBJ2-7 | - | TRBV9 | few | TGTGCCAGCAGCGTAGGGGCTGCTAGCTCCTACGAGCAGTACTTC | CASSVGAASSYEQYF
TRBJ1-6 | TRBD1 | TRBV6-6 | - | TGTGCCAGCAGTTCAGGGGGCGTCAATTCACCCCTCCACTTT | CASSSGGVNSPLHF
TRBJ2-7 | TRBD1 | TRBV10-1 | few | TGCGCCAGCAGTAAAGGACAGGGGTCTGCCTACGAGCAGTACTTC | CASSKGQGSAYEQYF
TRBJ2-7 | TRBD2 | TRBV7-2 | - | TGTGCCAGCAGTCCCTCGAGGGGACTAGACGGCTACGAGCAGTACTTC | CASSPSRGLDGYEQYF
TRBJ2-3 | TRBD2 | TRBV6-4 | few | TGTGCCAGCAGTGAAAGGCTAGCGGGAAGCGATACGCAGTATTTT | CASSERLAGSDTQYF
TRBJ2-1 | TRBD2 | TRBV4-2 | - | TGTGCCAGCAGCCGGTCCAATGGGGGGGATGAGCAGTTCTTC | CASSRSNGGDEQFF
TRBJ2-3 | - | TRBV27 | - | TGTGCCAGCCGCAAAGCCTTATACACAGATACGCAGTATTTT | CASRKALYTDTQYF
TRBJ2-5 | - | TRBV25-1 | once | TGTGCCAGCAGTGAAGGGAACAGCCAAGAGACCCAGTACTTC | CASSEGNSQETQYF
TRBJ2-3 | - | TRBV18 | - | TGTGCCAGCTCACCCCCCCCCACAGATACGCAGTATTTT | CASSPPPTDTQYF
TRBJ2-5 | TRBD1 | TRBV5-4 | - | TGTGCCAGCAGCGGACCGGACAGGCAAGAGACCCAGTACTTC | CASSGPDRQETQYF
TRBJ2-4 | - | TRBV6-5 | - | TGTGCCAGCAGTTACTCACCAGGGAGGAACATTCAGTACTTC | CASSYSPGRNIQYF
TRBJ2-5 | - | TRBV7-9 | once | TGTGCCAGCAGCTTAGTCCGGGACTTATGGGACGGGACCCAGTACTTC | CASSLVRDLWDGTQYF
TRBJ2-7 | TRBD2 | TRBV7-2 | - | TGTGCCAGCACCCCCAGAGCGGGGATCTACGAGCAGTACTTC | CASTPRAGIYEQYF
TRBJ2-1 | TRBD2 | TRBV11-2 | - | TGTGCCAGCAGCTGGGCGGGAGCCTACAATGAGCAGTTCTTC | CASSWAGAYNEQFF
TRBJ2-3 | TRBD2 | TRBV28 | - | TGTGCCAGCATCCGGGGGGGGGCCACAGATACGCAGTATTTT | CASIRGGATDTQYF
TRBJ2-7 | - | TRBV10-3 | - | TGTGCCATCAGTGAGATTCTGTACGAGCAGTACTTC | CAISEILYEQYF
TRBJ2-1 | TRBD2 | TRBV2 | - | TGTGCCAGCAGTCTCTCGATCGGGCTAGCGGGGACCCGCTCCTACAATGAGCAGTTCTTC | CASSLSIGLAGTRSYNEQFF
TRBJ2-1 | TRBD1 | TRBV5-4 | - | TGTGCCAGCAGCCCGGGGAGACAGGGGGCCCCCGGCTCCTACAATGAGCAGTTCTTC | CASSPGRQGAPGSYNEQFF
TRBJ1-1 | - | TRBV27 | - | TGTGCCAGCAGTAATACAGGGTCCGGGCTTGTCAGCATAACTGAAGCTTTCTTT | CASSNTGSGLVSITEAFF
TRBJ2-7 | - | TRBV28 | - | TGTGCCAGCAACAAACCGGGACACGGCTACGAGCAGTACTTC | CASNKPGHGYEQYF
TRBJ1-1 | - | TRBV7-3 | - | TGTGCCAGCAGCTTGACCTCGGCGGCAGAAGCTTTCTTT | CASSLTSAAEAFF
TRBJ1-1 | - | TRBV29-1 | few | TGCAGCATATGGATCAGCGGGAGGTCTGAAGCTTTCTTT | CSIWISGRSEAFF
TRBJ2-7 | - | TRBV7-2 | few | TGTGCCAGCAGCGCCGGACTCTACGAGCAGTACTTC | CASSAGLYEQYF
TRBJ2-1 | - | TRBV7-3 | once | TGTGCCAGCAGCTCAGGTATGGGAGAGCAGTTCTTC | CASSSGMGEQFF
TRBJ1-2 | - | TRBV6-5 | - | TGTGCCAGCAGTTACCTGGACACAAAGGACGGCTACACCTTC | CASSYLDTKDGYTF
TRBJ1-1 | - | TRBV10-2 | few | TGCGCCAGCAGTGAGTCGATCGGGGGCACTGAAGCTTTCTTT | CASSESIGGTEAFF
TRBJ2-7 | TRBD1 | TRBV7-2 | - | TGTGCCAGCAGTTTACTTTTGGGACAGGGGCTCTACGAGCAGTACTTC | CASSLLLGQGLYEQYF
TRBJ2-1 | TRBD2 | TRBV27 | - | TGTGCCAGCAGTAACAAGCGGGGTCCCCTTTTTTTTAATGAGCAGTTCTTC | CASSNKRGPLFFNEQFF